The 11 T cell receptor beta chains below all came from one sample that was sequenced in a study of shared clonotypes between healthy human individuals. The protocol was immunoSEQ multiplex PCR, while the TCRdb copy is restricted to in-frame clones and leaves out a portion. The profile shows about 2.3 million clones, more than 80% of them singletons. The sequencing input was naive CD4+ T cells from PBMCs. Subset indicated: CD45RA+ positively selected. The receptors originated from a man between 18 and 29 years old in good health. Some clones in this sample may be carry-over from other donors' samples.

Comments on this clone: A junction end diverges from the germline sequence, so it may reflect a read error. This chain connects TRBV11-3 to TRBJ2-7; D tentatively reads TRBD1 or TRBD2 (5 bases each). The CDR3 has 14 amino acids. CDR1 and CDR2 from the germline V gene are SGHNT and YENEEA. CDR3 residues: CASSTTGTSSEQYF. DNA for the CDR3: TGTGCCAGCAGCACAACCGGGACCTCCTCCGAGCAGTACTTC.

The J gene is TRBJ2-5, the V gene TRBV6-1; D is possibly TRBD1 (6 bases). V was cut by 4 bases and J by 5 bases, with 8 bases left in between. Germline CDR1 MNHNS, CDR2 SASEGT. The CDR3 is made up of 12 amino acids. CDR3 coding DNA: TGTGCCAGCAGTGTAACAGGGGAGACCCAGTACTTC. It codes for CASSVTGETQYF.

In its sample, this clone was seen once. The J gene is TRBJ1-2, the V gene TRBV5-5; D remains ambiguous. Germline-derived CDR1 and CDR2 are SGHKS and YYEKEE (reference sequence). V was clipped by 0 bases and J by 3 bases, with 6 bases between them. The CDR3 is 13 amino acids. CDR3 nucleotides: TGTGCCAGCAGCTTGGAACAGCACTATGGCTACACCTTC. Residues: CASSLEQHYGYTF.

CDR3 amino acids: CASSLLEISGANVLTF. The DNA for the CDR3 is TGTGCCAGCAGCTTGTTGGAGATCTCTGGGGCCAACGTCCTGACTTTC. This sequence joins TRBV5-4 and TRBJ2-6; D is ambiguous. V lost 1 base to trimming and J lost 0 bases, with 8 bases between them. The germline V gene has CDR1 SGHNT and CDR2 YYREEE (reference sequence). The CDR3 runs to 16 residues.

Concerning this clone itself: Other DNA sequences in the same sample also yield this CDR3. J is TRBJ2-3 and V is TRBV5-1; TRBD2 matches 7 bases. V was pared by 4 bases and J by 0 bases, with 2 bases of the junction left unmatched. The CDR3 has 14 residues. Per the germline V gene, CDR1 is SGHRS and CDR2 is YFSETQ. The CDR3 sequence: CASSPGGSTDTQYF. The CDR3 DNA reads as TGCGCCAGCAGCCCGGGAGGAAGCACAGATACGCAGTATTTT. The variable domain in full, with the rest retrieved from reference TRBV5-1 and TRBJ2-3, is KAGVTQTPRYLIKTRGQQVTLSCSPISGHRSVSWYQQTPGQGLQFLFEYFSETQRNKGNFPGRFSGRQFSNSRSEMNVSTLELGDSALYLCASSPGGSTDTQYFGPGTRLTVL.

This clone has a handful of counts. This sequence joins TRBV29-1 and TRBJ1-5; D remains ambiguous. Trimming took 2 bases from V and 9 from J, leaving 11 bases between them. The CDR3 runs to 12 residues. The V gene's germline CDR1 is SQVTM and CDR2 ANQGSEA. DNA of the CDR3: TGCAGCGTTGAATACACTAATGGGCCCCAGCATTTT. Protein: CSVEYTNGPQHF.

The J gene is TRBJ2-3, the V gene TRBV5-1, with D perhaps matching TRBD2 (6 bases). Germline-derived CDR1 and CDR2 are SGHRS and YFSETQ. This CDR3 comprises 16 residues. Trimming took off 0 bases at V and 2 bases at J, with 13 bases between the two ends. The chain's CDR3 is CASSLAVVADTDTQYF. In DNA, the CDR3 is TGCGCCAGCAGCTTGGCCGTAGTAGCGGACACAGATACGCAGTATTTT. Using reference TRBV5-1 and TRBJ2-3 for the parts outside the CDR3, the full variable domain is KAGVTQTPRYLIKTRGQQVTLSCSPISGHRSVSWYQQTPGQGLQFLFEYFSETQRNKGNFPGRFSGRQFSNSRSEMNVSTLELGDSALYLCASSLAVVADTDTQYFGPGTRLTVL.

Comment on this clone: The germline gene is not matched at one end of the junction; a read error may be the cause. This rearrangement joins TRBV11-2 to TRBJ1-6, with a weak D call TRBD1 (5 bases). This CDR3 is built from 15 residues. The germline V gene has CDR1 SGHAT and CDR2 FQNNGV. The chain's CDR3 is CASSRRDSHNSPLHF. The CDR3 DNA reads as TGTGCCAGCAGCCGTCGGGACTCCCATAATTCACCCCTCCACTTT. Together with reference TRBV11-2 and TRBJ1-6, the CDR3 gives the full variable domain: EAGVAQSPRYKIIEKRQSVAFWCNPISGHATLYWYQQILGQGPKLLIQFQNNGVVDDSQLPKDRFSAERLKGVDSTLKIQPAKLEDSAVYLCASSRRDSHNSPLHFGNGTRLTVT.

The rearrangement joins TRBV5-4 to TRBJ2-3, with 9 bases fitting TRBD2. With V trimmed by 4 bases and J by 0 bases, 12 bases remained unmatched. The CDR3 loop spans 18 amino acids. CDR1 and CDR2 (germline): SGHNT, YYREEE (reference sequence). As DNA, the CDR3 is TGTGCCAGCAGCCTTGGTATTAGCGGGAGAGGGAGCACAGATACGCAGTATTTT. This gives the protein CASSLGISGRGSTDTQYF.

The chain is built from TRBV7-8 and TRBJ1-5; TRBD1 matches 12 bases. The CDR3 has 16 residues. J was trimmed by 7 bases and V by 5 bases; bases with no gene match: 9. Germline values: CDR1 SGHVS, CDR2 FQNEAQ. CDR3: CASSQAGQGALQPQHF. CDR3 sequence (DNA): TGTGCCAGCAGCCAGGCGGGACAGGGGGCCCTACAGCCCCAGCATTTT.

The chain has TRBV29-1 and TRBJ1-4, with D possibly matching TRBD1 (6 bases). This CDR3 has 13 amino acids. The ends were cut back, 6 bases at V and 6 bases at J, with 14 bases in the middle. CDR1 is SQVTM and CDR2 is ANQGSEA in the germline V gene. The CDR3 loop is CSVTPGDHEKLFF. The DNA for the CDR3 is TGCAGCGTAACCCCAGGGGACCATGAAAAACTGTTTTTT.